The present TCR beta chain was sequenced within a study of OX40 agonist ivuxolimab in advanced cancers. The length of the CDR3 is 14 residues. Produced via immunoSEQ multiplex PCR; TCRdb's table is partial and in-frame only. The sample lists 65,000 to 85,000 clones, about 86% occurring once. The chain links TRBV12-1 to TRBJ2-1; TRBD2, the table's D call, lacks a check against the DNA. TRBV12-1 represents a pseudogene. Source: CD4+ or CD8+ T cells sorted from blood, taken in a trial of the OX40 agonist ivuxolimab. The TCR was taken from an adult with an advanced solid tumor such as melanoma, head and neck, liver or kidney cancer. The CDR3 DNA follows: TGTGCCAGCAGCTCAGGACTAGGTCAGGGTGAGCAGTTCTTC. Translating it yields CASSSGLGQGEQFF.